Presented here are 26 T cell receptor beta chains from one specimen sequenced in a study of control samples from healthy donors and cancer patients. The protocol was immunoSEQ multiplex PCR, while the TCRdb copy is restricted to in-frame clones and leaves out a portion. The profile shows tens of thousands of clones, around 89% of them singletons. The sample comprised blood. Receptors were obtained from a woman between 65 and 79 years old in good health.

The chain combines TRBV27 with TRBJ1-5, with TRBD1 matching over 7 bases. V lost 3 bases, J lost 6 bases, and 8 bases stayed unmatched. The V gene's germline CDR1 is MNHEY and CDR2 SMNVEV (reference sequence). The CDR3 has 15 residues. DNA of the CDR3: TGTGCCAGCAGTTTGCAGAGGGGGCCGGCTCAGCCCCAGCATTTT. Its translation: CASSLQRGPAQPQHF.

The CDR3, as DNA: TGTGCCAGCAGCCAGACTAGCGGGGGCGAGCAGTACTTC. Translated, it gives CASSQTSGGEQYF. V gene TRBV7-2 combines with J gene TRBJ2-7, with 12 bases lining up with TRBD2. The CDR3 length is 13 residues. Trimming removed 5 bases from V and 6 bases from J; junction bases left unmatched: 2. In germline, CDR1 is SGHTA, CDR2 FQGNSA.

The chain carries TRBV5-1 and TRBJ1-2; D possibly corresponds to TRBD1 (5 bases). The CDR3 spans 15 residues. The ends were cut back, 5 bases at V and 4 bases at J, with 18 bases in the middle. CDR1 is SGHRS, CDR2 YFSETQ, per germline. CDR3 coding DNA: TGCGCCAGCAGACCCACGTCGGGAGGGGTCTATGGCTACACCTTC. Its translation: CASRPTSGGVYGYTF.

The V call is TRBV24-1, the J call TRBJ1-2, with no clear D. Germline V gene lookup returns CDR1 KGHDR and CDR2 SFDVKD. The V and J ends lost 1 base and 5 bases respectively, with 7 bases between them. The length of the CDR3 is 13 residues. CDR3 nucleotides: TGTGCCACCAGTGATTTTGAGGAGTATGGCTACACCTTC. Translating gives CATSDFEEYGYTF.

V gene TRBV2 combines with J gene TRBJ1-1; 8 bases map to TRBD1. V lost 5 bases to trimming and J lost 3 bases; unmatched junction nucleotides: 5. The CDR3 consists of 14 residues. CDR1 is SNHLY and CDR2 is FYNNEI in the germline V gene. In DNA form, the CDR3 reads TGTGCCAGCAGTCCAGGGGGCCCAGACACTGAAGCTTTCTTT. Residues: CASSPGGPDTEAFF.

The V gene is TRBV3-1 (or the pseudogene TRBV3-2), the J gene TRBJ2-2, with D uncertain. This CDR3 has 16 amino acids. The germline CDR1 and CDR2 sequences are LGHDT and YNNKEL (reference sequence). Deletions cut 0 bases from V and 6 bases from J, with 14 bases between. The CDR3 sequence: CASSQDRSSLAGELFF. CDR3 DNA: TGTGCCAGCAGCCAAGATCGTTCTAGTCTGGCCGGGGAGCTGTTTTTT.

The V gene is TRBV18, the J gene TRBJ1-5; TRBD1 might be the D (6 bases). Per germline, CDR1 KGHSH and CDR2 LQKENI. This CDR3 contains 14 residues. Trimming stripped 3 bases from V and 9 bases from J, with 15 bases between. CDR3 in DNA: TGTGCCAGCTCACCGCAGGGGCATGGGGCGCCCCAGCATTTT. This gives the protein CASSPQGHGAPQHF.

DNA of the CDR3: TGCAGCGTTGGGGCAACAGGGGACGCGACCCAGTACTTC. It yields the protein CSVGATGDATQYF. The chain combines TRBV29-1 with TRBJ2-5; 7 positions match TRBD1. The germline V gene encodes CDR1 SQVTM and CDR2 ANQGSEA. J gave up 7 bases and V 4 bases, and 9 bases lay outside the gene matches. The CDR3 extends over 13 amino acids.

Of note for this clone: A read error may account for a junction end that differs from germline. The chain recombines TRBV13 with TRBJ1-4, with D unresolved. The CDR3 runs to 14 residues. CDR1 is PRHDT and CDR2 is FYEKMQ in the germline V gene (reference sequence). The CDR3 reads CASSLGRLREKLFF. The DNA of the CDR3 is TGTGCCAGCAGCCTAGGTCGCCTTCGTGAAAAACTGTTTTTT. Full variable domain (rest looked up from reference TRBV13 and TRBJ1-4): AAGVIQSPRHLIKEKRETATLKCYPIPRHDTVYWYQQGPGQDPQFLISFYEKMQSDKGSIPDRFSAQQFSDYHSELNMSSLELGDSALYFCASSLGRLREKLFFGSGTQLSVL.

The V gene is TRBV6-6, the J gene TRBJ1-1, with D possibly matching TRBD1 (5 bases). V lost 6 bases and J lost 2, with 13 bases in between. CDR1 MNHNY and CDR2 SVGAGI come from the germline V gene (reference sequence). This CDR3 comprises 14 residues. CDR3 in amino acids: CASREGRLNTEAFF. The DNA of the CDR3 is TGTGCCAGCAGAGAGGGGCGATTAAACACTGAAGCTTTCTTT.

The V gene is TRBV27, the J gene TRBJ1-1; D is uncertain. This CDR3 contains 12 residues. Germline V lookup: CDR1 MNHEY, CDR2 SMNVEV (reference sequence). The V gene lost 4 bases and the J gene lost 11 bases, with 14 bases spanning the gap. CDR3 sequence (DNA): TGTGCCAGCAGTTCCGCCGGGATGAGGGCTTTCTTT. Translation: CASSSAGMRAFF.

The genes are TRBV12-3 or TRBV12-4 and TRBJ1-2; D ambiguous. Trimming removed 1 base from V and 4 bases from J, with 7 bases in between. The length of the CDR3 is 13 residues. CDR3 in amino acids: CASSLDTVYGYTF. CDR3 nucleotide sequence: TGTGCCAGCAGTTTAGATACAGTCTATGGCTACACCTTC.

The rearrangement links TRBV6-5 to TRBJ1-2; tentatively, D is TRBD1 (5 bases). In germline, CDR1 is MNHEY, CDR2 SVGAGI. The CDR3 runs to 14 residues. Between the trimmed V and J ends, which lost 4 bases and 4 bases, there was a span of 13 bases. CDR3 DNA sequence: TGTGCCAGCAGTTGGGGACGGGGCTCCTATGGCTACACCTTC. It codes for CASSWGRGSYGYTF.

This clone occurred once. V usage is TRBV2 and J usage is TRBJ1-1; possible D gene TRBD1, 5 bases. CDR3 length equals 15 residues. Germline loops: CDR1 SNHLY, CDR2 FYNNEI. Trimming took 7 bases from V and 4 from J, leaving 19 bases between them. CDR3 in amino acids: CASNYIGYGGTEAFF. Here the CDR3 DNA reads TGTGCCAGCAATTATATAGGGTATGGGGGCACTGAAGCTTTCTTT.

The rearrangement uses TRBV19 and TRBJ2-1; possible D gene TRBD2, 7 bases. Trimming shortened V by 5 bases and J by 4 bases, and 21 bases separated the two germline ends. The germline gives CDR1 LNHDA, CDR2 SQIVND (reference sequence). This CDR3 contains 17 residues. CDR3 residues: CASSSDGGRGGYNEQFF. The CDR3 DNA reads TGTGCCAGTAGTTCAGACGGGGGGCGAGGGGGTTACAATGAGCAGTTCTTC. Looking up the rest from reference TRBV19 and TRBJ2-1 gives the full variable domain: DGGITQSPKYLFRKEGQNVTLSCEQNLNHDAMYWYRQDPGQGLRLIYYSQIVNDFQKGDIAEGYSVSREKKESFPLTVTSAQKNPTAFYLCASSSDGGRGGYNEQFFGPGTRLTVL.

A single count supports this clone. This chain links TRBV30 with TRBJ2-7; possibly TRBD1 for D (5 bases). The germline V gene has CDR1 GTSNPN and CDR2 SVGIG (reference sequence). The V end was cut by 5 bases, the J end by 1 base, with 9 bases between. This CDR3 has 12 residues. The CDR3 reads CAWSTASYEQYF. DNA of the CDR3: TGTGCCTGGTCGACAGCTTCCTACGAGCAGTACTTC.

This chain connects TRBV6-5 to TRBJ1-3, with 7 bases aligning to TRBD1. J lost 4 bases, V lost 7 bases, and 10 bases had no gene match. The CDR3 runs to 15 residues. Per germline, CDR1 MNHEY and CDR2 SVGAGI. The CDR3 loop is CASTDGPTGGNTIYF. The CDR3 DNA reads TGTGCCAGCACCGACGGGCCGACAGGGGGAAACACCATATATTTT.

The CDR3 bases are TGCGCCAGCAGCCTTTCTGGGGGGGGCTATGGCTACACCTTC. Translated, it gives CASSLSGGGYGYTF. This chain connects TRBV5-1 to TRBJ1-2; TRBD1 is a possible D gene (5 bases). CDR3 length equals 14 residues. Per germline, CDR1 SGHRS and CDR2 YFSETQ. V gave up 4 bases and J gave up 4 bases, with 14 bases separating them.

V usage is TRBV29-1 and J usage is TRBJ1-1; 7 bases line up with TRBD1. The CDR3 loop spans 12 amino acids. With V trimmed by 7 bases and J by 1 base, 3 bases remained unmatched. Germline values: CDR1 SQVTM, CDR2 ANQGSEA. CDR3 residues: CSGGQPNTEAFF. CDR3 nucleotide sequence: TGCAGCGGGGGACAGCCGAACACTGAAGCTTTCTTT.

The V gene is TRBV12-3 or TRBV12-4, the J gene TRBJ1-5, with a possible D match to TRBD1 (5 bases). Trimming removed 3 bases at V and 7 bases at J, with 10 bases between. CDR3 length equals 13 residues. CDR3 DNA: TGTGCCAGCAGTTTCAGTCAGGGCCAGCCCCAGCATTTT. This translates into CASSFSQGQPQHF.

The chain carries TRBV14 and TRBJ1-3, with no clear D. V was clipped by 3 bases and J by 4 bases, with 4 bases between them. The CDR3 covers 12 residues. The germline gives CDR1 SGHDN, CDR2 FVKESK. Here the CDR3 DNA reads TGTGCCAGCAGCCATGGAGGAAACACCATATATTTT. This codes for CASSHGGNTIYF. Variable domain in full (rest from reference TRBV14 and TRBJ1-3): EAGVTQFPSHSVIEKGQTVTLRCDPISGHDNLYWYRRVMGKEIKFLLHFVKESKQDESGMPNNRFLAERTGGTYSTLKVQPAELEDSGVYFCASSHGGNTIYFGEGSWLTVV.

The rearrangement joins TRBV6-5 to TRBJ2-1; D tentatively fits TRBD1 or TRBD2 (6 bases each). The CDR3 totals 13 residues. Deletions cut 7 bases from V and 7 bases from J, with 14 bases between. CDR1 is MNHEY and CDR2 is SVGAGI in the germline V gene. The DNA of the CDR3 is TGTGCCAGCACGGGGGCCATAGGGAATGAGCAGTTCTTC. Encoded protein: CASTGAIGNEQFF.

The CDR3 loop reads CASSLDPKRQPQHF. Written as DNA, the CDR3 is TGTGCCAGCAGCTTGGACCCAAAGAGGCAGCCCCAGCATTTT. J is TRBJ1-5 and V is TRBV5-5; the D is unclear. V lost 0 bases to trimming and J lost 7 bases, with 11 bases between them. Germline V gives CDR1 SGHKS, CDR2 YYEKEE (reference sequence). The CDR3 contains 14 residues.

This clone was counted a single time. This chain links TRBV9 with TRBJ1-1; D call uncertain. This CDR3 has 15 residues. In germline, CDR1 is SGDLS, CDR2 YYNGEE. Trimming stripped 4 bases from V and 2 bases from J, with 15 bases between. CDR3 amino acids: CASSPFSGVNTEAFF. The CDR3 coding sequence is TGTGCCAGCAGCCCTTTTTCTGGTGTAAACACTGAAGCTTTCTTT.

The rearrangement joins TRBV12-3 or TRBV12-4 to TRBJ2-7; D is possibly TRBD2 (6 bases). V lost 4 bases, J lost 6 bases, and 13 bases lay in between. The CDR3 is made up of 13 amino acids. This CDR3 reads CASSWTLEGEQYF. The CDR3 DNA sequence: TGTGCCAGCAGTTGGACGCTGGAGGGCGAGCAGTACTTC.

The rearrangement uses TRBV11-2 and TRBJ1-6, with D perhaps TRBD1 (6 bases). The CDR3 sequence is 14 residues long. The V and J ends lost 4 bases and 9 bases respectively, with 13 bases between them. Germline V gives CDR1 SGHAT, CDR2 FQNNGV. CDR3: CASSSSGVPSPLHF. In nucleotides, the CDR3 is TGTGCCAGCAGCTCCTCAGGGGTCCCTTCACCCCTCCACTTT.